One and the same sample provided the 20 T cell receptor beta chains below, sequenced in a study of T cells in Graves' hyperthyroidism and ophthalmopathy. RNA transcripts yielded amplified TCR beta CDR3 regions. A set of HTBI primers served as the primers for a first-round RT-PCR of the TCR CDR3. MiXCR, run by TCRdb on the multiplex PCR reads, gives a single entry per CDR3 protein. This sample has 300,000 to 450,000 distinct CDR3 sequences, with 15% to 20% found just once. Source material: blood. The receptors come from a middle-aged woman with Graves' ophthalmopathy.

A few counts support this clonotype. The chain employs TRBV27 and TRBJ1-1, with TRBD1 as a possible D gene (5 bases). From germline, CDR1 is MNHEY and CDR2 SMNVEV (reference sequence). V lost 2 bases and J 9 bases, leaving 19 bases between the germline ends. This CDR3 region has 15 residues. The CDR3 DNA sequence: TGTGCCAGCAGTTTAGGGTGGGACGGTAAAAAAAAAGCTTTCTTT. It translates to CASSLGWDGKKKAFF.

The J gene is TRBJ2-2, the V gene TRBV6-1; maybe TRBD2 (5 bases). In germline, CDR1 is MNHNS, CDR2 SASEGT. V lost 3 bases, J lost 5 bases, and 10 bases lay in between. The CDR3 runs to 14 residues. In DNA, the CDR3 is TGTGCCAGCAGTGAGGTTAGCGAAACCGGGGAGCTGTTTTTT. Amino acids: CASSEVSETGELFF.

The chain links TRBV28 to TRBJ1-1; possible D gene TRBD1, 5 bases. The CDR3 covers 15 residues. Germline loops: CDR1 MDHEN, CDR2 SYDVKM. The V end lost 7 bases, the J end lost 11 bases, and 26 bases lay between the germline ends. The CDR3: CASTERLYTQGRAFF. The CDR3 DNA reads TGTGCCAGCACAGAGAGGCTCTATACCCAGGGTCGGGCTTTCTTT.

In this sample, this clonotype turned up many times. This sequence joins TRBV20-1 and TRBJ2-7, with D hard to call. The CDR3 consists of 12 residues. CDR1 and CDR2 (germline): DFQATT, SNEGSKA (reference sequence). V lost 3 bases and J lost 0, with 6 bases in between. CDR3 sequence: CSASTASYEQYF. The CDR3 coding sequence is TGCAGTGCTAGCACTGCCTCCTACGAGCAGTACTTC.

This clonotype was observed at least ten times. This chain joins TRBV2 and TRBJ1-2, with D possibly TRBD1 on 5 matching bases. Trimming removed 3 bases from V and 3 bases from J, with 5 bases in between. Germline V gene lookup returns CDR1 SNHLY and CDR2 FYNNEI. The CDR3 totals 12 residues. The CDR3 is CASSDRDYGYTF. The CDR3 DNA reads as TGTGCCAGCAGTGACAGGGACTATGGCTACACCTTC.

This clonotype has at least ten counts. The chain has TRBV28 and TRBJ1-1, with D possibly being TRBD1 (6 bases). The ends were cut back, 3 bases at V and 3 bases at J, with 17 bases in the middle. CDR1 is MDHEN, CDR2 SYDVKM, per germline. This CDR3 region has 16 residues. The CDR3 coding sequence is TGTGCCAGCAGTTTTTCAAGGGGGGCAACGGACACTGAAGCTTTCTTT. This encodes CASSFSRGATDTEAFF.

This clonotype has a handful of counts. The gene calls are TRBV5-1 and TRBJ2-7; D assignment may be TRBD1 or TRBD2 (5 bases each). Between the trimmed V and J ends, which lost 4 bases and 3 bases, there was a span of 14 bases. The CDR3 loop spans 14 amino acids. Germline V gene data show CDR1 as SGHRS and CDR2 as YFSETQ. The CDR3 is CASSLGDALYEQYF. CDR3 nucleotide sequence: TGCGCCAGCAGCCTGGGGGACGCCCTCTACGAGCAGTACTTC.

At least ten counts were recorded for this clonotype. This chain joins TRBV29-1 and TRBJ2-7; the D gene is possibly TRBD1 (5 bases). Germline assignment: CDR1 SQVTM and CDR2 ANQGSEA. This CDR3 region has 12 residues. The V and J ends lost 6 bases and 3 bases respectively, with 12 bases between them. CDR3 nucleotide sequence: TGCAGCGTCGCTACAGGATACTACGAGCAGTACTTC. This translates into CSVATGYYEQYF.

This clonotype was detected a few times. The chain links TRBV6-2 or TRBV6-3 to TRBJ1-1; no reliable D call. With 2 bases removed from V and 1 base from J, the gap between germline ends came to 8 bases. The CDR3 contains 14 residues. CDR1 and CDR2 from the germline V gene are MNHEY and SVGEGT. The CDR3 loop is CASSYRARNTEAFF. The CDR3 nucleotides read TGTGCCAGCAGTTACCGGGCACGGAACACTGAAGCTTTCTTT.

This clonotype was seen repeatedly, ten times or more. The chain couples TRBV10-3 to TRBJ2-2; 7 bases fit TRBD1. The germline V gene has CDR1 ENHRY and CDR2 SYGVKD. This CDR3 has 14 amino acids. The J segment lost 3 bases and the V segment lost 6 bases, leaving 4 bases of the junction unmatched. CDR3 sequence reads: CAIRYTGDTGELFF. CDR3 bases: TGTGCCATCAGATATACAGGGGACACCGGGGAGCTGTTTTTT.

This sequence joins TRBV7-8 and TRBJ1-2; D is perhaps TRBD1 (6 bases). Trimming removed 1 base from V and 8 bases from J, with 11 bases in between. The germline CDR1 and CDR2 sequences are SGHVS and FQNEAQ. The CDR3 runs 13 residues. CDR3 loop: CASSLVQGGGYTF. For the CDR3, the DNA is TGTGCCAGCAGCTTAGTACAGGGCGGCGGCTACACCTTC.

This clonotype was seen at least ten times. The V gene is TRBV6-5, the J gene TRBJ1-2; a weak D match, TRBD1 (5 bases). The CDR3 covers 13 residues. CDR1 MNHEY and CDR2 SVGAGI come from the germline V gene. The V and J ends lost 7 bases and 4 bases respectively, with 13 bases between them. Here the CDR3 reads CASMYGASYGYTF. Here the CDR3 DNA reads TGTGCCAGCATGTACGGGGCAAGCTATGGCTACACCTTC.

This clonotype has a count of ten or more. The V and J genes are TRBV2 and TRBJ2-5; weak D call: TRBD2 (6 bases). Looked up from germline, CDR1 is SNHLY and CDR2 is FYNNEI. V lost 6 bases and J lost 5, with 19 bases in between. This CDR3 has 15 residues. This chain's CDR3 is CASSPRPSRGETQYF. Written as DNA, the CDR3 is TGTGCCAGCAGCCCCCGACCCTCCCGGGGGGAGACCCAGTACTTC.

V is TRBV10-3 and J is TRBJ2-7; possible D gene TRBD2, 7 bases. V was cut by 5 bases and J by 4 bases, with 21 bases left in between. This CDR3 is built from 16 residues. The V gene's germline CDR1 is ENHRY and CDR2 SYGVKD. DNA for the CDR3: TGTGCCATCAGTTCTGGACAGCGGACTAGAGATTACGAGCAGTACTTC. Translation gives CAISSGQRTRDYEQYF.

This clonotype was seen many times. The CDR3 sequence is CASSLSSMNTEAFF. The CDR3 nucleotides read TGCGCCAGCAGCTTGTCGTCGATGAACACTGAAGCTTTCTTT. The chain links TRBV5-1 to TRBJ1-1; D remains ambiguous. The CDR3 has 14 residues. V was clipped by 1 base and J by 0 bases, with 7 bases between them. CDR1 and CDR2 from the germline V gene are SGHRS and YFSETQ.

Concerning this clonotype itself: This may be a read error: a much more frequent sequence differs by one nucleotide. CDR3 amino acids: CSARDRGASYEQYF. CDR3 DNA: TGCAGTGCTAGAGATCGAGGGGCGTCCTACGAGCAGTACTTC. The chain recombines TRBV20-1 with TRBJ2-7, with D perhaps TRBD1 or TRBD2 (5 bases each). The germline gives CDR1 DFQATT, CDR2 SNEGSKA (reference sequence). V lost 0 bases to trimming and J lost 1 base, with 10 bases between them. This CDR3 has 14 residues.

The chain employs TRBV28 and TRBJ2-2; 11 nucleotides agree with TRBD2. Germline-derived CDR1 and CDR2 are MDHEN and SYDVKM. The CDR3 totals 16 residues. The J segment lost 5 bases and the V segment lost 3 bases, leaving 5 bases of the junction unmatched. CDR3 sequence: CASSFSLAGVTGELFF. The CDR3 DNA follows: TGTGCCAGCAGTTTCTCACTAGCGGGAGTTACCGGGGAGCTGTTTTTT.

This clonotype was found a few times. The V call is TRBV5-1, the J call TRBJ1-1, with no clear D. The germline V gene encodes CDR1 SGHRS and CDR2 YFSETQ. The V and J ends lost 0 bases and 0 bases respectively, with 12 bases between them. This CDR3 has 16 residues. In DNA form, the CDR3 reads TGCGCCAGCAGCTTGGACCGTTTCGGTATGAACACTGAAGCTTTCTTT. Protein: CASSLDRFGMNTEAFF.

This clonotype was picked up many times. This chain connects TRBV20-1 to TRBJ2-7, with 9 positions matching TRBD1. The V gene's germline CDR1 is DFQATT and CDR2 SNEGSKA (reference sequence). The CDR3 is made up of 15 amino acids. V lost 2 bases and J lost 2; bases outside the gene matches: 7. The CDR3 protein is CSARSTGGATYEQYF. DNA of the CDR3: TGCAGTGCTAGATCTACAGGGGGCGCGACCTACGAGCAGTACTTC.

The chain carries TRBV6-1 and TRBJ1-1; no definite D call. This CDR3 region has 12 residues. Trimming stripped 8 bases from V and 0 bases from J, with 7 bases between. Germline V CDR1 and CDR2: MNHNS, SASEGT. The CDR3 DNA follows: TGTGCCAGCGGTCATCTGAACACTGAAGCTTTCTTT. Protein product: CASGHLNTEAFF.